This T cell receptor (beta chain) was sequenced in a study of control samples from healthy donors and cancer patients. With 6 bases removed from V and 7 bases from J, the gap between germline ends came to 19 bases. Germline V gene data show CDR1 as SNHLY and CDR2 as FYNNEI. The CDR3 loop spans 15 amino acids. The protocol was immunoSEQ multiplex PCR, while the TCRdb copy is restricted to in-frame clones and leaves out a portion. Of about 110,000 clones in the sample, approximately 90% were seen once. The sequence was collected from a woman aged 55-69 years with lung cancer. The chain is built from TRBV2 and TRBJ1-5; a weak D match, TRBD1 (6 bases). Sequencing used PBMCs. The CDR3 sequence: CASSVGGAGGQPQHF. The CDR3, as DNA: TGTGCCAGCAGCGTCGGGGGGGCGGGGGGCCAGCCCCAGCATTTT.